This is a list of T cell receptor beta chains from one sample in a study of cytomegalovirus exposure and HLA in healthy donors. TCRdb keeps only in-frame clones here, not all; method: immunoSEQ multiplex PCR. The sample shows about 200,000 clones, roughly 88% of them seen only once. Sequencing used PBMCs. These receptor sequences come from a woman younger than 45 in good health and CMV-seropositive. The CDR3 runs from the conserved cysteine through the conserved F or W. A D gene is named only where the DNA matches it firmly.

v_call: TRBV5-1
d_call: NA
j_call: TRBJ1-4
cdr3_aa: CASSLRSAPGEKLFF

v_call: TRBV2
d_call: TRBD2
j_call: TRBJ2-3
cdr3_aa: CASRAGVTSTDTQYF

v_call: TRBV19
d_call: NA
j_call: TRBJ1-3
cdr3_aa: CASSITAGNTIYF

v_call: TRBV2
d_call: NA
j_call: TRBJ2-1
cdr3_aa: CASSEEGGYNEQFF

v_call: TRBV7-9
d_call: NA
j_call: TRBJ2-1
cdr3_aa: CASSLEAGSEQFF

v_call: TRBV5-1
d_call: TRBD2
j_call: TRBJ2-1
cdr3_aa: CASSLEGGSMNEQFF

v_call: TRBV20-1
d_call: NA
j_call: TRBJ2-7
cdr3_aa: CSARTPGEQYF

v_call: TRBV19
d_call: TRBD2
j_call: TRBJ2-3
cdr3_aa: CASSIRLAGADTQYF

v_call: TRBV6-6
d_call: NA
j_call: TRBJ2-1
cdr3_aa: CASSYTAGILNEQFF

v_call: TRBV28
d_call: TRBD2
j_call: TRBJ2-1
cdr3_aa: CASSFPAGGPVLYNEQFF

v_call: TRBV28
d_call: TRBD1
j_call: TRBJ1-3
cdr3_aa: CASSKNRGLRGNTIYF

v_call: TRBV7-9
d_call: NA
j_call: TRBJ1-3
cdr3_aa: CASSLERFSGNTIYF

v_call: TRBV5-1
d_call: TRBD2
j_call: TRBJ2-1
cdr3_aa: CASSRAGGDNEQFF

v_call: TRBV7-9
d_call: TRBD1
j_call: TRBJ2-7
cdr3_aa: CASSLGTGRFEQYF

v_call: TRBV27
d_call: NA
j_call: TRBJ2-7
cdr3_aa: CASSVRGRDYEQYF

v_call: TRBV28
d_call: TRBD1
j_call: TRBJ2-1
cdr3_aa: CASSGDRYNEQFF

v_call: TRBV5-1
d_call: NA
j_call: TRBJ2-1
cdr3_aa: CASSLSQGHNEQFF

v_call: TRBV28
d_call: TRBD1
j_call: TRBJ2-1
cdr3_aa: CASSPGGVRGRNEQFF

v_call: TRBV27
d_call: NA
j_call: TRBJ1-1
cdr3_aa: CASSLQTPPGMNTEAFF

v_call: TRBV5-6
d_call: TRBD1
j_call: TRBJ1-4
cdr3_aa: CASSTGQGLVNEKLFF

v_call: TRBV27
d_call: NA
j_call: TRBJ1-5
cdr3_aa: CASSLGQRDQPQHF

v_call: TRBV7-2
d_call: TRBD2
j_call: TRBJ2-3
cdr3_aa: CASSLARTSGRSGGRTDTQYF

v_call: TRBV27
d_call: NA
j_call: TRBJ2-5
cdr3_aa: CASSPISSRGGTQYF

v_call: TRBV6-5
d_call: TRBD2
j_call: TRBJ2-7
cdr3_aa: CASSSVAGAAYEQYF

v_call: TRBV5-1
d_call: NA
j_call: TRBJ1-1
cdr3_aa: CASSLVGRGTEAFF

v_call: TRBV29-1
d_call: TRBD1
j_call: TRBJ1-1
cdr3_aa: CSAGTGANTEAFF

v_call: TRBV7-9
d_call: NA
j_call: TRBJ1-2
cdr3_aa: CASSLSAGRVYGYTF

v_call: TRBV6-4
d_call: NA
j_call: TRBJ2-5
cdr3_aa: CASSDPGTEETQYF

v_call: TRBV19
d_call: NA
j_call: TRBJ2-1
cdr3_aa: CASSIGGLNNEQFF